One and the same sample provided the 16 T cell receptor beta chains below, sequenced in a study of T-cell memory formation after mild COVID-19. TCRdb analysed the 5' RACE reads with MiXCR anew, one entry per CDR3 protein. The table includes 50,000 to 60,000 distinct CDR3 sequences, roughly a quarter detected once. The sample was PBMCs or a T cell subset sorted from them (not recorded which). The receptors shown here come from a young man who had mild COVID-19 (a few samples of this study predate the infection). Cell type and time point are not known.

This clonotype was found a few times. The chain recombines TRBV29-1 with TRBJ2-3; D remains unclear. The V end lost 0 bases, the J end lost 4 bases, and 14 bases lay between the germline ends. Germline CDR1 reads SQVTM; CDR2 reads ANQGSEA. The CDR3 runs 15 residues. The DNA for the CDR3 is TGCAGCGTTGAAGATGGCCCCTCAGCCCCAGATACGCAGTATTTT. Translation gives CSVEDGPSAPDTQYF.

This clonotype has just a few counts. This rearrangement joins TRBV10-3 to TRBJ2-3; TRBD1 matches 9 bases. CDR3 size: 15 residues. Losses at the gene ends were 10 bases for V and 6 bases for J; bases not matched to a gene: 14. The germline V gene has CDR1 ENHRY and CDR2 SYGVKD. The CDR3 loop is CATRVGQGSFDTQYF. The CDR3 nucleotides are TGTGCCACCAGGGTGGGACAGGGAAGTTTTGATACGCAGTATTTT.

This chain joins TRBV19 and TRBJ1-1, with a possible D match to TRBD1 (6 bases). Trimming took off 2 bases at V and 1 base at J, with 11 bases between the two ends. The CDR3 has 15 amino acids. The germline CDR1 and CDR2 sequences are LNHDA and SQIVND (reference sequence). The CDR3 sequence is CASSITSGQNTEAFF. The CDR3 DNA reads TGTGCCAGTAGTATAACATCGGGACAGAACACTGAAGCTTTCTTT.

This rearrangement joins TRBV7-9 to TRBJ2-3; D might be TRBD1 (5 bases). Trimming took off 4 bases at V and 4 bases at J, with 21 bases between the two ends. The CDR3 is 17 residues long. Germline lookup yields CDR1 SEHNR and CDR2 FQNEAQ (reference sequence). CDR3 nucleotide sequence: TGTGCCAGCAGCTGGGAACCGTGGCAGGGCGGCGCAGATACGCAGTATTTT. This gives the protein CASSWEPWQGGADTQYF.

In its sample, this clonotype was seen a few times. The chain recombines TRBV4-1 with TRBJ2-7, with 9 bases identical to TRBD2. CDR3 length: 15 residues. The germline gives CDR1 MGHRA, CDR2 YSYEKL. V lost 6 bases to trimming and J lost 2 bases; unmatched junction nucleotides: 8. CDR3 region: CASSLRLAETYEQYV. As DNA, the CDR3 is TGCGCCAGCAGTTTGAGACTAGCGGAGACCTACGAGCAGTACGTC.

This chain uses TRBV7-8 with TRBJ1-5, with D possibly matching TRBD1 (5 bases). Per germline, CDR1 SGHVS and CDR2 FQNEAQ. This CDR3 has 15 amino acids. V lost 3 bases and J 0 bases, leaving 9 bases between the germline ends. CDR3 protein: CASSLQGSSNQPQHF. Here the CDR3 DNA reads TGTGCCAGCAGCTTGCAGGGTAGTAGCAATCAGCCCCAGCATTTT.

This clonotype was detected a few times. The V call is TRBV5-1, the J call TRBJ2-3; D is ambiguous. The CDR3 totals 13 residues. V gave up 4 bases and J gave up 0 bases, with 6 bases separating them. CDR1 and CDR2 (germline): SGHRS, YFSETQ. In DNA form, the CDR3 reads TGCGCCAGCAGCAGGGCAAGCACAGATACGCAGTATTTT. Its protein product is CASSRASTDTQYF.

The rearrangement uses TRBV12-3 or TRBV12-4 and TRBJ2-7; D is undetermined. V shed 5 bases and J shed 2 bases, with 10 bases lying between them. This CDR3 spans 13 amino acids. The CDR3 protein is CASSVGAAYEQYV. The CDR3 coding sequence is TGTGCCAGCAGTGTCGGAGCAGCCTACGAGCAGTACGTC.

V gene TRBV27 combines with J gene TRBJ2-7; no clear D. This CDR3 contains 14 residues. Germline loops: CDR1 MNHEY, CDR2 SMNVEV (reference sequence). V lost 4 bases, J lost 0 bases, and 10 bases lay in between. In DNA, the CDR3 is TGTGCCAGCAGTTACAGCTTTGGCTCCTACGAGCAGTACGTC. This sequence encodes CASSYSFGSYEQYV.

This clonotype was picked up a small number of times. This chain uses TRBV5-6 with TRBJ2-1; 8 positions agree with TRBD2. The germline CDR1 and CDR2 sequences are SGHDT and YYEEEE. The CDR3 runs to 13 residues. The V gene end was trimmed by 3 bases and the J gene end by 9 bases; junction bases not matched to a gene: 5. The CDR3, as DNA: TGTGCCAGCAGCTCCTGGCTAGCGGGTGAGCAGTTCTTC. The encoded protein is CASSSWLAGEQFF.

V is TRBV12-3 or TRBV12-4 and J is TRBJ2-7, with a weak D call TRBD1 (6 bases). The CDR3 spans 13 residues. V lost 6 bases and J 4 bases, leaving 13 bases between the germline ends. CDR3 bases: TGTGCCAGCAGCCATGGGCAGGGGTACGAGCAGTACGTC. This codes for CASSHGQGYEQYV.

The chain employs TRBV2 and TRBJ1-1; tentative D call: TRBD1 (5 bases). V dropped 5 bases and J dropped 5 bases, with 18 bases sitting between them. This CDR3 contains 15 residues. Per the germline V gene, CDR1 is SNHLY and CDR2 is FYNNEI. DNA of the CDR3: TGTGCCAGCAGTCCAACGGGGGAAGGGGTTACTGAAGCTTTCTTT. Translated: CASSPTGEGVTEAFF.

This clonotype appeared a few times. This sequence joins TRBV6-1 and TRBJ2-2, with 7 bases aligning to TRBD1. The germline gives CDR1 MNHNS, CDR2 SASEGT. V lost 4 bases to trimming and J lost 3 bases; unmatched junction nucleotides: 8. This CDR3 has 16 amino acids. The CDR3 spells CASSGTWDSHTGELFF. CDR3 sequence (DNA): TGTGCCAGCAGTGGAACCTGGGACAGCCACACCGGGGAGCTGTTTTTT.

The chain is built from TRBV6-5 and TRBJ1-5; 8 nucleotides agree with TRBD1. Germline CDR1 MNHEY, CDR2 SVGAGI. The CDR3 extends over 15 amino acids. The V segment lost 0 bases and the J segment 2 bases; nucleotides outside the gene matches: 0. CDR3 nucleotides: TGTGCCAGCAGTTACTCGGGACAGGGCAATCAGCCCCAGCATTTT. Translating gives CASSYSGQGNQPQHF.

The CDR3 loop is CASSPPPGTSGLRSSYNEQFF. CDR3 DNA: TGCGCCAGCAGCCCTCCCCCCGGGACTAGCGGGTTGCGTAGCTCCTACAATGAGCAGTTCTTC. The chain carries TRBV4-1 and TRBJ2-1; 12 bases are shared with TRBD2. Germline values: CDR1 MGHRA, CDR2 YSYEKL. This CDR3 is built from 21 residues. J lost 0 bases, V lost 4 bases, and 16 bases had no gene match.

The chain couples TRBV2 to TRBJ2-7, with D possibly matching TRBD2 (6 bases). Trimming stripped 1 base from V and 2 bases from J, with 9 bases between. Germline CDR1 reads SNHLY; CDR2 reads FYNNEI. The CDR3 contains 14 residues. The CDR3 sequence: CASSEGGDPYEQYV. The CDR3 DNA reads as TGTGCCAGCAGTGAAGGGGGGGACCCCTACGAGCAGTACGTC.